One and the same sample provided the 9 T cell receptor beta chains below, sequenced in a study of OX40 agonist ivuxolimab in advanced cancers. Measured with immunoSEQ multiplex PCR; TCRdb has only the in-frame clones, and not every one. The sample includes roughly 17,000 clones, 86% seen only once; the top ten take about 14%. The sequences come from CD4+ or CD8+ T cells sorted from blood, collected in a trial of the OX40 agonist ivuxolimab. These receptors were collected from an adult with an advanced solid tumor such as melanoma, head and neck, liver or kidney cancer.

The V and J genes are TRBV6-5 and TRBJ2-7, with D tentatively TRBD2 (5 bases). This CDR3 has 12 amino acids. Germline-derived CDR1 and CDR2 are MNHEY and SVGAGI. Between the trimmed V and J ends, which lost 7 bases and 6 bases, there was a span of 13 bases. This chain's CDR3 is CASTNGVIEQYF. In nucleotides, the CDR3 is TGTGCCAGCACCAACGGGGTGATCGAGCAGTACTTC.

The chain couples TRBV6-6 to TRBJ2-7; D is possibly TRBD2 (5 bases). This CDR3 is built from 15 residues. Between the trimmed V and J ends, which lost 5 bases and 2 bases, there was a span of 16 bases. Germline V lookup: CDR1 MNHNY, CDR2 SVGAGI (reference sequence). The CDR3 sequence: CASSITRPDTYEQYF. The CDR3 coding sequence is TGTGCCAGCAGTATAACTAGGCCCGACACCTACGAGCAGTACTTC.

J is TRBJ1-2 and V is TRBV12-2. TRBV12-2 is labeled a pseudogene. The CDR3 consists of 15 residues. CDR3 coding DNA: TGTGCAAGTCGCTGGACCGACCTGGGGGACTATGGCTACACCTTC. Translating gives CASRWTDLGDYGYTF.

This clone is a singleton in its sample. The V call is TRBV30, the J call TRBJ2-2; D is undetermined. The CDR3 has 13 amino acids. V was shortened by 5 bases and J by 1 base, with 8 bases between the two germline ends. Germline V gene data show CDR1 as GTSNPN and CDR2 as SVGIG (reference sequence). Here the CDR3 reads CAWVVRNTGELFF. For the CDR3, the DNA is TGTGCCTGGGTAGTCCGGAACACCGGGGAGCTGTTTTTT.

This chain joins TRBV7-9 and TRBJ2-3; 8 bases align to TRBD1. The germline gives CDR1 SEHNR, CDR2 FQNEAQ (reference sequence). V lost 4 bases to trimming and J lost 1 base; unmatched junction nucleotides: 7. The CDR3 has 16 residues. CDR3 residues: CASSYPGGFGTDTQYF. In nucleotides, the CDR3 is TGTGCCAGCAGCTACCCAGGGGGCTTCGGCACAGATACGCAGTATTTT.

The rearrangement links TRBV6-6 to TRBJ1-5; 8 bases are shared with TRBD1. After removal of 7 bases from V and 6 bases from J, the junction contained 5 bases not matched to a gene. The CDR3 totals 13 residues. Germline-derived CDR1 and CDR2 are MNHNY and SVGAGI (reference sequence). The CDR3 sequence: CASIHTGGQPQHF. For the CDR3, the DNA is TGTGCCAGCATCCATACAGGGGGTCAGCCCCAGCATTTT.

Here the CDR3 reads CASSFYNEQFF. The CDR3 DNA follows: TGTGCCAGCAGCTTTTACAATGAGCAGTTCTTC. The rearrangement links TRBV5-6 to TRBJ2-1; D not resolved. CDR3 length: 11 amino acids. CDR1 and CDR2 (germline): SGHDT, YYEEEE. Trimming removed 2 bases from V and 4 bases from J, with 1 base in between.

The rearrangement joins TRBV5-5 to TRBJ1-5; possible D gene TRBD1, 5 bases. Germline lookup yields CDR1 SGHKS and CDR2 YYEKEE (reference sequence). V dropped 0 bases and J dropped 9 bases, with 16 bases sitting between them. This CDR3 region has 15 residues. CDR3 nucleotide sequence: TGTGCCAGCAGCTTGGGGGACGTCGCTTTGGTGCCCCAGCATTTT. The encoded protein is CASSLGDVALVPQHF.

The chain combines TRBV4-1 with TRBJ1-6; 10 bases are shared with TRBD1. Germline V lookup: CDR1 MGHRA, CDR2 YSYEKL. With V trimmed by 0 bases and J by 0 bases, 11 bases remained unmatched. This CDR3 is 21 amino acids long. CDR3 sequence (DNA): TGCGCCAGCAGCCAAGATTCCCGTGCGGACAGGGGGGCCTCCTATAATTCACCCCTCCACTTT. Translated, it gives CASSQDSRADRGASYNSPLHF.